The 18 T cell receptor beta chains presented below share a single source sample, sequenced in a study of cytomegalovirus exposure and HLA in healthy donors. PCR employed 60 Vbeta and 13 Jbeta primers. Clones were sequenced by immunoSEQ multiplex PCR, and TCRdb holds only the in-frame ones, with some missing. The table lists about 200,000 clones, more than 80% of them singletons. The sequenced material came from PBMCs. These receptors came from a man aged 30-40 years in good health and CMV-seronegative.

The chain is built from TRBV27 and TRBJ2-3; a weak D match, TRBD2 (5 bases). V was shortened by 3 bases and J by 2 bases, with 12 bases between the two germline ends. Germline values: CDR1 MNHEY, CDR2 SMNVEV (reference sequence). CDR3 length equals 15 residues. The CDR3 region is CASSFDYPLTDTQYF. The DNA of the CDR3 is TGTGCCAGCAGTTTCGACTATCCCCTCACAGATACGCAGTATTTT.

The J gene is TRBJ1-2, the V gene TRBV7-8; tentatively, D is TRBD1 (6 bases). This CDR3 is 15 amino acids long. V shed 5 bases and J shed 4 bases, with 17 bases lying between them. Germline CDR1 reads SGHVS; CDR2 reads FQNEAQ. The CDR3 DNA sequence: TGTGCCAGCAGCCCCCAGGGGCGGTTGTCCTATGGCTACACCTTC. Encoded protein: CASSPQGRLSYGYTF.

The CDR3 reads CASSGRTSGGADWDYEQYF. CDR3 DNA sequence: TGTGCCAGCAGCGGGCGTACTAGCGGGGGGGCAGACTGGGACTACGAGCAGTACTTC. The chain combines TRBV5-4 with TRBJ2-7; 13 bases line up with TRBD2. Trimming cost V 4 bases and J 3 bases; bases outside gene matches: 16. Germline CDR1 reads SGHNT; CDR2 reads YYREEE (reference sequence). There are 19 residues in the CDR3.

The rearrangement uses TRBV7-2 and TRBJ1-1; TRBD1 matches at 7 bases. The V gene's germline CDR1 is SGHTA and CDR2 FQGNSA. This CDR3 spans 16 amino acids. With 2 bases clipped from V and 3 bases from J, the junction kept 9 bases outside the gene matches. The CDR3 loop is CASSLLPGGGDTEAFF. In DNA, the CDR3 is TGTGCCAGCAGCTTACTCCCAGGGGGTGGCGACACTGAAGCTTTCTTT.

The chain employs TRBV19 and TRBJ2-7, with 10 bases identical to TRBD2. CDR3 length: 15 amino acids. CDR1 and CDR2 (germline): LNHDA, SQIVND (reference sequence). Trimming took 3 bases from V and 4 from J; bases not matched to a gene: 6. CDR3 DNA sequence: TGTGCCAGTAGTATTGGACTAGCGGATTTTTACGAGCAGTACTTC. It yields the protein CASSIGLADFYEQYF.

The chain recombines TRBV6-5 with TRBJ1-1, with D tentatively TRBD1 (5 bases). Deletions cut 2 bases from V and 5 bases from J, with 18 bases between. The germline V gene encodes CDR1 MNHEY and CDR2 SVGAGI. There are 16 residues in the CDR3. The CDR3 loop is CASSYGIVGGKTEAFF. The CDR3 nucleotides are TGTGCCAGCAGTTACGGGATTGTCGGGGGAAAAACTGAAGCTTTCTTT.

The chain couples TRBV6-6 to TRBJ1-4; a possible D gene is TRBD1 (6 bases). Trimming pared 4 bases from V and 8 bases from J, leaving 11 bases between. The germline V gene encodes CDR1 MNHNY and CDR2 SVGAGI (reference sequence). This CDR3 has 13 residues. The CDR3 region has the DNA TGTGCCAGCAGTTTGGGGGCGCGGGAAAAACTGTTTTTT. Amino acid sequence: CASSLGAREKLFF.

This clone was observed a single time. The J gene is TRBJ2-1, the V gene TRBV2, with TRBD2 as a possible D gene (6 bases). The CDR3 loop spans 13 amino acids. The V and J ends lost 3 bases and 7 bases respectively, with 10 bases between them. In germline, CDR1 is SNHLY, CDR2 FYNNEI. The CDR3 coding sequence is TGTGCCAGCAGTGACCTTGGAGGGAATGAGCAGTTCTTC. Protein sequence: CASSDLGGNEQFF.

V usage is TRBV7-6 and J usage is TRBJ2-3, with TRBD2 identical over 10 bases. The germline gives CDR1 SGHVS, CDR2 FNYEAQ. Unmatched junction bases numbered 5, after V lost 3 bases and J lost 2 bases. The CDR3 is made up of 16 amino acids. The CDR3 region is CASSLKAGGYTDTQYF. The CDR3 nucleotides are TGTGCCAGCAGCTTGAAAGCGGGGGGGTACACAGATACGCAGTATTTT.

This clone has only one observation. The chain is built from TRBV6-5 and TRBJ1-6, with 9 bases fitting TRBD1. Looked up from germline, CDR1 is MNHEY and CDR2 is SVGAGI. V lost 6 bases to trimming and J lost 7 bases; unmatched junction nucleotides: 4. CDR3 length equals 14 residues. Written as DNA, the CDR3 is TGTGCCAGCAGATGGACAGGGGTGAATTCACCCCTCCACTTT. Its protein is CASRWTGVNSPLHF.

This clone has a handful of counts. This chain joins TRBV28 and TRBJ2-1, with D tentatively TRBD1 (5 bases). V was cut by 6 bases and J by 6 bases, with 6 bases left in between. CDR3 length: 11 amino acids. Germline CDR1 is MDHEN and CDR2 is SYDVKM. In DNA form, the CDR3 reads TGTGCCAGCAGGACAGTCAATGAGCAGTTCTTC. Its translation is CASRTVNEQFF.

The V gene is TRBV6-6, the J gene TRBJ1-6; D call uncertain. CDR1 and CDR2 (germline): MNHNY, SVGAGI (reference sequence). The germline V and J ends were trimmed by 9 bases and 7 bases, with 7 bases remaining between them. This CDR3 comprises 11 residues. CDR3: CASTENSPLHF. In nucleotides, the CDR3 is TGTGCCAGTACAGAAAATTCACCCCTCCACTTT.

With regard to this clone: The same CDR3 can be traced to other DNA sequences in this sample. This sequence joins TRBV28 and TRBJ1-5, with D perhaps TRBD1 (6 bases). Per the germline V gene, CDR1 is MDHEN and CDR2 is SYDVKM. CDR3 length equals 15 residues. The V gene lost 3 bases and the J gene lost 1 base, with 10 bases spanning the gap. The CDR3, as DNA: TGTGCCAGCAGTTTGGGGGGGGCGAGCAATCAGCCCCAGCATTTT. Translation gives CASSLGGASNQPQHF.

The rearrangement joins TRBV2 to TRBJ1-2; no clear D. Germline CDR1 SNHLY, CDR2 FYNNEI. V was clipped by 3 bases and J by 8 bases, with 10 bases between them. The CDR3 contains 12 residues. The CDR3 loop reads CASSDRLPGYTF. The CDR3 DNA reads TGTGCCAGCAGTGACCGACTTCCGGGCTACACCTTC. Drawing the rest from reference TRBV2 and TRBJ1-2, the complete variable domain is EPEVTQTPSHQVTQMGQEVILRCVPISNHLYFYWYRQILGQKVEFLVSFYNNEISEKSEIFDDQFSVERPDGSNFTLKIRSTKLEDSAMYFCASSDRLPGYTFGSGTRLTVV.

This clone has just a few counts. The CDR3 DNA follows: TGTGCCAGCAGCTTAGCGGGGGGGCCCTCCTACAATGAGCAGTTCTTC. Amino acid sequence: CASSLAGGPSYNEQFF. The J gene is TRBJ2-1, the V gene TRBV7-6, with D perhaps matching TRBD2 (7 bases). From germline, CDR1 is SGHVS and CDR2 FNYEAQ. Trimming shortened V by 0 bases and J by 0 bases, and 9 bases separated the two germline ends. This CDR3 spans 16 amino acids.

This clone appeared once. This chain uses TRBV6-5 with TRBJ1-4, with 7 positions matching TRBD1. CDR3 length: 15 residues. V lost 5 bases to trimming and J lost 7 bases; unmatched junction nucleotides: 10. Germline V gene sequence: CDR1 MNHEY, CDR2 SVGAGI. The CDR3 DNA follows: TGTGCCAGCAGTCGACAGGGTAGCGTAAGTGAAAAACTGTTTTTT. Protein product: CASSRQGSVSEKLFF.

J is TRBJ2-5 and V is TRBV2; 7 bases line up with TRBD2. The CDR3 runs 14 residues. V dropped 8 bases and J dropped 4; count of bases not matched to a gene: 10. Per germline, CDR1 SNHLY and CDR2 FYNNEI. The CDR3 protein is CASGKELASETQYF. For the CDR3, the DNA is TGTGCCAGCGGGAAGGAACTAGCGTCAGAGACCCAGTACTTC.

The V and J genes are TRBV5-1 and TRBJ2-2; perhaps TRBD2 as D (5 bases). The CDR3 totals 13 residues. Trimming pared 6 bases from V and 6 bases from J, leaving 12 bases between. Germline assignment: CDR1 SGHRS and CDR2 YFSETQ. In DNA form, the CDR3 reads TGCGCCAGCACTATCGAGGGCGCCGGGGAGCTGTTTTTT. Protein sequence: CASTIEGAGELFF. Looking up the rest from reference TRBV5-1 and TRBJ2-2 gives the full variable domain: KAGVTQTPRYLIKTRGQQVTLSCSPISGHRSVSWYQQTPGQGLQFLFEYFSETQRNKGNFPGRFSGRQFSNSRSEMNVSTLELGDSALYLCASTIEGAGELFFGEGSRLTVL.